Listed below are T cell receptor beta chains from one sample, sequenced in a study of blood T cell repertoires in COVID-19. Some clones are missing from TCRdb's copy, which holds only in-frame ones; the method was immunoSEQ multiplex PCR. The data hold approximately 150,000 clones, with around 81% observed a single time. Input material: PBMCs or T cells enriched from blood (not recorded which). Receptors were obtained from a woman in her forties who had recovered from COVID-19. The CDR3 runs from the conserved cysteine through the conserved F or W. Each record gives: J gene, V gene, CDR3 length, clone size, CDR3 protein. Clone size, where shown, is once, few, many, or a class for clones that have expanded.

J: TRBJ2-7; V: TRBV2; length: 16; size: .; CDR3: CASSDPSSGGSYEQYF
J: TRBJ2-1; V: TRBV30; length: 18; size: .; CDR3: CAWSSTIQRLAGNNEQFF
J: TRBJ1-2; V: TRBV6-5; length: 13; size: .; CDR3: CASSYRGPAGYTF
J: TRBJ2-5; V: TRBV21-1; length: 15; size: .; CDR3: CASSKGEAAQETQYF
J: TRBJ2-3; V: TRBV30; length: 13; size: .; CDR3: CAWDITTGDTQYF
J: TRBJ1-1; V: TRBV19; length: 15; size: .; CDR3: CASTPGGNRNTEAFF
J: TRBJ2-5; V: TRBV7-2; length: 13; size: few; CDR3: CASSLVVLETQYF
J: TRBJ2-1; V: TRBV14; length: 15; size: .; CDR3: CASSQGISPYNEQFF
J: TRBJ2-5; V: TRBV4-1; length: 14; size: .; CDR3: CASSPTGGEETQYF
J: TRBJ1-3; V: TRBV29-1; length: 12; size: .; CDR3: CSVEGSGNTIYF
J: TRBJ2-7; V: TRBV4-2; length: 17; size: .; CDR3: CASSQDPLAGGLGEQYF
J: TRBJ2-3; V: TRBV24-1; length: 15; size: .; CDR3: CATSDLRDRDDTQYF
J: TRBJ1-2; V: TRBV7-2; length: 14; size: .; CDR3: CASSVNRESDGYTF
J: TRBJ2-1; V: TRBV7-9; length: 14; size: .; CDR3: CASSLSRELNEQFF
J: TRBJ2-1; V: TRBV2; length: 18; size: .; CDR3: CASSEGQILAGAPNEQFF
J: TRBJ2-2; V: TRBV7-9; length: 19; size: .; CDR3: CASSLALLAGGLATGELFF
J: TRBJ2-2; V: TRBV3-1/TRBV3-2; length: 17; size: .; CDR3: CASSQGVSRGGTGELFF
J: TRBJ1-1; V: TRBV6-5; length: 13; size: .; CDR3: CASSGDRDTEAFF
J: TRBJ2-5; V: TRBV10-3; length: 14; size: .; CDR3: CAISGNRVGETQYF
J: TRBJ1-4; V: TRBV28; length: 14; size: .; CDR3: CASSSGQTFEKLFF
J: TRBJ2-3; V: TRBV6-5; length: 13; size: .; CDR3: CASAVSSSDTQYF
J: TRBJ2-3; V: TRBV9; length: 17; size: .; CDR3: CASSPGVQGEATDTQYF
J: TRBJ2-7; V: TRBV10-1; length: 18; size: .; CDR3: CASKGTSGRAFSSYEQYF
J: TRBJ2-2; V: TRBV12-5; length: 16; size: .; CDR3: CASGFGGGSNTGELFF
J: TRBJ1-1; V: TRBV19; length: 14; size: .; CDR3: CASRRDRLNTEAFF
J: TRBJ1-2; V: TRBV3-1/TRBV3-2; length: 12; size: .; CDR3: CASSQRDIGYTF
J: TRBJ2-7; V: TRBV27; length: 17; size: .; CDR3: CASSPGTSGRNHYEQYF
J: TRBJ2-1; V: TRBV6-1; length: 15; size: .; CDR3: CASSEGEGSYNEQFF
J: TRBJ1-1; V: TRBV25-1; length: 14; size: .; CDR3: CASSGDGEDTEAFF
J: TRBJ1-4; V: TRBV7-9; length: 16; size: .; CDR3: CASSLAGGAPNEKLFF
J: TRBJ2-2; V: TRBV2; length: 14; size: .; CDR3: CASSEQGHTGELFF
J: TRBJ1-2; V: TRBV4-1; length: 16; size: .; CDR3: CASSQVPGQGAGGYTF
J: TRBJ2-2; V: TRBV7-3; length: 14; size: .; CDR3: CASSPGLFTGELFF
J: TRBJ2-7; V: TRBV3-1/TRBV3-2; length: 15; size: .; CDR3: CASSQGPSASYEQYF
J: TRBJ2-5; V: TRBV10-3; length: 13; size: .; CDR3: CAISGTRQETQYF
J: TRBJ1-2; V: TRBV30; length: 16; size: .; CDR3: CAWTFPGQGPNYGYTF
J: TRBJ1-3; V: TRBV6-5; length: 15; size: .; CDR3: CASSYSFRSGNTIYF
J: TRBJ1-1; V: TRBV30; length: 15; size: .; CDR3: CAWSVGLGHGAEAFF
J: TRBJ2-2; V: TRBV7-6; length: 15; size: .; CDR3: CASSSGLAVTGELFF
J: TRBJ1-1; V: TRBV7-9; length: 14; size: few; CDR3: CASSSWDRARTAFF
J: TRBJ1-1; V: TRBV11-2; length: 17; size: .; CDR3: CASSPDRGRKKNTEAFF
J: TRBJ2-1; V: TRBV4-1; length: 18; size: .; CDR3: CASIPTTTSTSGRNEQFF
J: TRBJ2-1; V: TRBV11-1; length: 16; size: .; CDR3: CASSPTSGGVYNEQFF
J: TRBJ1-1; V: TRBV2; length: 13; size: once; CDR3: CASTRGTATEAFF
J: TRBJ2-7; V: TRBV6-5; length: 14; size: .; CDR3: CASMTSGSFYEQYF
J: TRBJ1-1; V: TRBV27; length: 17; size: .; CDR3: CASSPASLTGASGLAFF
J: TRBJ2-7; V: TRBV4-1; length: 15; size: .; CDR3: CASSLSGLYSYEQYF
J: TRBJ1-5; V: TRBV6-5; length: 11; size: .; CDR3: CASGGGEPQHF
J: TRBJ2-1; V: TRBV5-1; length: 17; size: .; CDR3: CASSLAGAGGPYNEQFF
J: TRBJ2-3; V: TRBV5-8; length: 17; size: .; CDR3: CASSLEGLAEQGDTQYF
J: TRBJ2-1; V: TRBV5-8; length: 12; size: .; CDR3: CASSRGQPDQFF
J: TRBJ2-5; V: TRBV2; length: 13; size: .; CDR3: CASSVGARETQYF
J: TRBJ1-1; V: TRBV7-9; length: 13; size: .; CDR3: CASSYNRGTEAFF
J: TRBJ2-5; V: TRBV11-3; length: 16; size: .; CDR3: CASSYPSSGSLETQYF
J: TRBJ1-2; V: TRBV5-1; length: 17; size: .; CDR3: CASSLEVGQGAIYGYTF
J: TRBJ2-6; V: TRBV9; length: 16; size: .; CDR3: CASSSDRSSGANVLTF